This TCR beta chain derives from a study of blood T cells in healthy people across ages (dated by TCRdb to about 2015). In terms of the full investigation: In model experiments, template switching captured about one uniquely barcoded TCR beta cDNA molecule for every two T cells. Age-related changes in TCR beta repertoire diversity were measured in the study by deep sequencing normalized with unique cDNA molecular identifiers. Donors were grouped into four age groups: young (average roughly 17 years), middle-aged (roughly 37), aged (around 56) and long-lived (over 80). To avoid experimental bias, donors of different ages were randomly spread across the sequencing lanes. Using the same blood draw, the study looked at two additional independent replicas of 1 million unique cDNA reads for two donors, one aged 18 to 30 and the other aged 80 or older. What the work shows at the level of the full study, not this receptor alone: Observed TCR beta diversity per million T cells fell roughly linearly with age, and a significant reduction was already apparent by age roughly 40. Compared with the aged group, more naive CD4+ T cells, fewer expanded clones and increased TCR diversity were shown by the long-lived group, suggesting age selection. A strong correlation was found between observed TCR beta diversity and the percentage of naive T cells measured by flow cytometry. The CMV infection status of donors was not known, potentially confounding age-related changes in expanded clonotypes. Since profiling was done on bulk unsorted PBMCs, naive and antigen-experienced compartments could not be conclusively compared. Estimates of total diversity based on one million sequenced T cells were regarded as lower bounds and as underestimates.

The protocol used for the library was 5' RACE. Sequencing used an Illumina HiSeq 2500. A second PCR of 7 to 11 cycles was performed with a sample-barcoded 5' primer and a J-beta primer mix. A unique molecular identifier was introduced onto each TCR beta cDNA molecule by a template-switch 5' adaptor carrying 12 random nucleotides. At least 2.5 million CDR3-containing paired-end reads were obtained from each sample. All of the RNA was converted into first-strand cDNA using the Mint cDNA synthesis kit, with a TRBC-specific oligonucleotide serving as the primer. All cDNA was treated with uracil-DNA glycosylase and then went through a first 18-cycle PCR with the universal primers M1SS and BC2_uni_R. Per the original workflow: For normalization, 1 million high-quality reads, each with a distinct molecular identifier, were randomly selected from each sample. Reads with shared molecular identifiers were discarded instead of being binned into consensus sequences. MiTCR, set to a Q25 quality threshold and the strictest error-elimination algorithm, was used for CDR3 identification, clonotype clustering and error correction. A nonparametric unseen species model with Euler transformation was used to estimate lower-bound total TCR beta diversity. TCRdb passed the public sequencing reads through fastp at Q25 and MiXCR, retaining productive beta sequences. For every CDR3 protein sequence, its rows merge into one entry that carries the most common genes and DNA. V and J calls and clone size were set by TCRdb, not the authors. This sample holds 500,000 to 700,000 distinct CDR3 sequences; less than 35% were observed only once. The top ten constitute more than 15% of the sample.

This clonotype was observed many times. There is no known antigen for this receptor. No much larger clone exists at a distance of one base, and base qualities are not known. From V the trimming removes 8 bases and from J it removes 0 bases, while the gene matches leave 6 bases of the junction unaccounted for. Reading from cysteine to phenylalanine, the CDR3 counts 14 amino acids. Only CDR3 DNA remains: 42 bases, in frame from the first base. The germline V gene sets CDR1 to SNHLY and CDR2 to FYNNEI. Systemically healthy Caucasian individuals from Russia, 35 to 50 in total and aged about 6 to 100 years, were included as donors. Roughly 9 milliliters of peripheral blood were drawn from each donor into EDTA-treated Vacutainer tubes. Ficoll-Paque density-gradient centrifugation was used to isolate PBMCs, with at least 7 million obtained per sample. Total RNA, at least 5.5 micrograms per sample, was extracted from PBMCs with Trizol reagent. For every donor, flow cytometry on a PBMC aliquot measured the percentage of naive CD45RAhigh/CD27high T cells.

The receptor's source is a woman over 75 in good health. Sequenced material: blood. Recombination linked TRBV2 to TRBJ1-1, with 7 middle bases fitting TRBD1. CDR3 loop: CASGRQGMNTEAFF. Here is the DNA: TGTGCCAGCGGACGACAGGGAATGAACACTGAAGCTTTCTTT.